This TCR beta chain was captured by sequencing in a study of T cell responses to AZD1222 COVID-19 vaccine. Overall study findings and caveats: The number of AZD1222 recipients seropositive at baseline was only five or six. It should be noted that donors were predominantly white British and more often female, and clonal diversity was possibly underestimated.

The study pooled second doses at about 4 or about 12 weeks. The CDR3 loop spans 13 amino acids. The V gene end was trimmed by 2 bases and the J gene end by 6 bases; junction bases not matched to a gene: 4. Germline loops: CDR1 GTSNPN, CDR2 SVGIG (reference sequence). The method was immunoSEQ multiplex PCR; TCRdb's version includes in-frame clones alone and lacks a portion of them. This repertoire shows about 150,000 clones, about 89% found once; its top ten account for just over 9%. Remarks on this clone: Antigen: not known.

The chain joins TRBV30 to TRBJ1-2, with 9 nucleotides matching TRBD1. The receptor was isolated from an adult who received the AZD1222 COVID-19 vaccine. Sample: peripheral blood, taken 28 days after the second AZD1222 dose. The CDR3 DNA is TGTGCCTGGAGTTTCACAGGGGGCGATGGCTACACCTTC. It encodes CAWSFTGGDGYTF.